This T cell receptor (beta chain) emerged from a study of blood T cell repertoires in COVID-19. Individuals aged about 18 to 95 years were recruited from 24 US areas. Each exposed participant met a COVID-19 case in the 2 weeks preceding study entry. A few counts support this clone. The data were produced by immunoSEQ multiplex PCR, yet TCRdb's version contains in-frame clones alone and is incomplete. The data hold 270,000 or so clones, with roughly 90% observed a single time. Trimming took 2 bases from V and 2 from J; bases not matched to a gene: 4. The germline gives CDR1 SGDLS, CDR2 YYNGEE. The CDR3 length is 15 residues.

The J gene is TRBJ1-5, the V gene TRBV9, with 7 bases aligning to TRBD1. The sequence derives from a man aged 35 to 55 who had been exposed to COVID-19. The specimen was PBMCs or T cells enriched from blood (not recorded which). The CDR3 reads CASSVAGGRNQPQHF. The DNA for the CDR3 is TGTGCCAGCAGCGTGGCAGGGGGGCGCAATCAGCCCCAGCATTTT.